A single sample is the source of the 30 T cell receptor beta chains below, sequenced in a study of blood T cell repertoires in COVID-19. Measured with immunoSEQ multiplex PCR; TCRdb has only the in-frame clones, and not every one. The profile covers 350,000 to 450,000 clones, with about 88% appearing a single time and around 1.5% taken by the ten largest. The specimen was PBMCs or T cells enriched from blood (not recorded which). The source of these receptors is a woman in her late teens or twenties who had been exposed to COVID-19.

This chain links TRBV3-1 (or the pseudogene TRBV3-2) with TRBJ1-2; possibly TRBD1 for D (6 bases). The CDR3 covers 15 residues. V was shortened by 0 bases and J by 7 bases, with 15 bases between the two germline ends. In germline, CDR1 is LGHDT, CDR2 YNNKEL (reference sequence). The CDR3 DNA follows: TGTGCCAGCAGCCAAGACGTGGCCACAGGGTCTGGCTACACCTTC. Translating gives CASSQDVATGSGYTF.

This clone was seen a single time. The CDR3 DNA reads TGTGCCAGCAGCGCGACAGGGACCATCACAGATACGCAGTATTTT. The encoded protein is CASSATGTITDTQYF. The chain uses TRBV9 and TRBJ2-3, with 7 bases fitting TRBD1. Germline V gene lookup returns CDR1 SGDLS and CDR2 YYNGEE. The trim removed 3 bases at V and 2 bases at J, leaving 6 bases unmatched. The length of the CDR3 is 15 residues.

This chain joins TRBV27 and TRBJ1-1, with 8 bases fitting TRBD1. V dropped 6 bases and J dropped 2; count of bases not matched to a gene: 5. CDR1 and CDR2 (germline): MNHEY, SMNVEV (reference sequence). The CDR3 totals 14 residues. The CDR3 spells CASRRTGLNTEAFF. The CDR3 DNA reads TGTGCCAGCAGACGGACAGGGTTAAACACTGAAGCTTTCTTT.

The sample holds one count of this clone. The chain is built from TRBV4-1 and TRBJ2-1; 7 positions match TRBD1. The CDR3 totals 19 residues. Germline assignment: CDR1 MGHRA and CDR2 YSYEKL. With V trimmed by 0 bases and J by 0 bases, 11 bases remained unmatched. The CDR3: CASSQDPSGTVSSYNEQFF. The CDR3 DNA follows: TGCGCCAGCAGCCAAGATCCATCAGGGACAGTAAGCTCCTACAATGAGCAGTTCTTC.

V gene TRBV6-5 combines with J gene TRBJ2-3; no reliable D call. CDR1 is MNHEY and CDR2 is SVGAGI in the germline V gene. V was clipped by 0 bases and J by 0 bases, with 7 bases between them. This CDR3 is built from 15 residues. CDR3 bases: TGTGCCAGCAGTTACTCCCTAACTAGCACAGATACGCAGTATTTT. It yields the protein CASSYSLTSTDTQYF.

The rearrangement links TRBV24-1 to TRBJ2-1, with TRBD1 as a possible D gene (5 bases). V shed 0 bases and J shed 5 bases, with 13 bases lying between them. Per germline, CDR1 KGHDR and CDR2 SFDVKD. The CDR3 has 16 residues. DNA for the CDR3: TGTGCCACCAGTGATTTGAATCAGGGCCAGAACAATGAGCAGTTCTTC. Translated: CATSDLNQGQNNEQFF.

The V and J genes are TRBV28 and TRBJ2-1, with D possibly matching TRBD1 (5 bases). The CDR3 is made up of 12 amino acids. CDR1 MDHEN and CDR2 SYDVKM come from the germline V gene. The germline V and J ends were trimmed by 10 bases and 4 bases, with 11 bases remaining between them. The CDR3 region is CAIQGGYNEQFF. CDR3 in DNA: TGTGCCATCCAGGGTGGGTACAATGAGCAGTTCTTC.

This clone occurred once. The chain uses TRBV30 and TRBJ1-2, with no clear D. The CDR3 totals 11 residues. The V gene lost 6 bases and the J gene lost 7 bases, with 12 bases spanning the gap. Per the germline V gene, CDR1 is GTSNPN and CDR2 is SVGIG (reference sequence). The CDR3 sequence is CACTTSFGYTF. CDR3 nucleotides: TGTGCCTGTACAACCTCCTTTGGCTACACCTTC. Looking up the rest from reference TRBV30 and TRBJ1-2 gives the full variable domain: SQTIHQWPATLVQPVGSPLSLECTVEGTSNPNLYWYRQAAGRGLQLLFYSVGIGQISSEVPQNLSASRPQDRQFILSSKKLLLSDSGFYLCACTTSFGYTFGSGTRLTVV.

The chain links TRBV7-9 to TRBJ1-5; D is perhaps TRBD1 (6 bases). Trimming took 3 bases from V and 4 from J, leaving 13 bases between them. Germline assignment: CDR1 SEHNR and CDR2 FQNEAQ (reference sequence). The CDR3 is 15 residues long. The CDR3 reads CASSFGQGSNQPQHF. Here the CDR3 DNA reads TGTGCCAGCAGCTTCGGTCAGGGGTCAAATCAGCCCCAGCATTTT.

V and J are TRBV28 and TRBJ2-1; 8 nucleotides align to TRBD1. CDR3 length equals 14 residues. Germline CDR1 is MDHEN and CDR2 is SYDVKM. J lost 2 bases, V lost 5 bases, and 2 bases had no gene match. The CDR3 DNA is TGTGCCAGCAGTCCGACAGGGGCCTACAATGAGCAGTTCTTC. This translates into CASSPTGAYNEQFF.

This clone showed up just a few times. The chain combines TRBV9 with TRBJ1-6; perhaps TRBD1 as D (6 bases). CDR1 and CDR2 (germline): SGDLS, YYNGEE. The CDR3 is 16 residues long. Trimming left V 0 bases short and J 7 bases short, with 14 bases between. The CDR3 protein is CASSVGTGRTNSPLHF. In nucleotides, the CDR3 is TGTGCCAGCAGCGTAGGCACAGGGAGAACGAATTCACCCCTCCACTTT.

J is TRBJ1-1 and V is TRBV19; weak D call: TRBD1 (6 bases). The CDR3 covers 12 residues. The V gene lost 5 bases and the J gene lost 11 bases, with 15 bases spanning the gap. Germline V gene data show CDR1 as LNHDA and CDR2 as SQIVND (reference sequence). DNA of the CDR3: TGTGCCAGTAGTCAACAGGGACCGATTGCTTTCTTT. It encodes CASSQQGPIAFF.

The chain couples TRBV3-1 (or the pseudogene TRBV3-2) to TRBJ2-6; possibly TRBD2 for D (5 bases). The CDR3 loop spans 17 amino acids. V was cut by 4 bases and J by 0 bases, with 13 bases left in between. The germline V gene has CDR1 LGHDT and CDR2 YNNKEL (reference sequence). CDR3 amino acids: CASSPGNIRSGANVLTF. DNA of the CDR3: TGTGCCAGCAGCCCGGGGAACATACGCTCTGGGGCCAACGTCCTGACTTTC.

The genes are TRBV28 and TRBJ2-3, with 10 nucleotides matching TRBD2. The CDR3 contains 16 residues. Looked up from germline, CDR1 is MDHEN and CDR2 is SYDVKM. V lost 5 bases to trimming and J lost 8 bases; unmatched junction nucleotides: 13. The CDR3 protein is CASSTRTSGFTGTQYF. The CDR3 region has the DNA TGTGCCAGCAGTACCCGGACTAGCGGATTTACGGGTACGCAGTATTTT.

This clone was detected only once. The gene calls are TRBV15 and TRBJ2-3, with D possibly being TRBD2 (6 bases). The CDR3 runs to 16 residues. V lost 0 bases and J 2 bases, leaving 12 bases between the germline ends. Germline loops: CDR1 LNHNV, CDR2 YYDKDF (reference sequence). CDR3 loop: CATSREPGLITDTQYF. The CDR3 DNA reads as TGTGCCACCAGCAGAGAACCGGGACTTATCACAGATACGCAGTATTTT.

The rearrangement joins TRBV28 to TRBJ2-1; 10 bases are a match to TRBD2. The CDR3 length is 15 residues. Germline CDR1 is MDHEN and CDR2 is SYDVKM. The V gene end was trimmed by 8 bases and the J gene end by 8 bases; junction bases not matched to a gene: 12. CDR3 amino acids: CASRLGGAGGHEQFF. DNA of the CDR3: TGTGCCAGCCGCCTGGGGGGAGCGGGAGGGCATGAGCAGTTCTTC.

The chain employs TRBV9 and TRBJ1-2, with a weak D call TRBD1 (6 bases). CDR1 is SGDLS and CDR2 is YYNGEE in the germline V gene. Trimming took 3 bases from V and 2 from J, leaving 17 bases between them. The CDR3 spans 16 residues. Here the CDR3 DNA reads TGTGCCAGCAGCGACCAAACAGGGCTTGGGAACTATGGCTACACCTTC. It translates to CASSDQTGLGNYGYTF.

This chain joins TRBV7-9 and TRBJ1-6; D remains ambiguous. Per germline, CDR1 SEHNR and CDR2 FQNEAQ (reference sequence). CDR3 length: 14 residues. Trimming removed 5 bases at V and 0 bases at J, with 5 bases between. CDR3 region: CASSRVSYNSPLHF. As DNA, the CDR3 is TGTGCCAGCAGCCGAGTCTCCTATAATTCACCCCTCCACTTT.

The chain employs TRBV5-1 and TRBJ2-5; a weak D match, TRBD2 (6 bases). Looked up from germline, CDR1 is SGHRS and CDR2 is YFSETQ. The V and J ends lost 0 bases and 1 base respectively, with 16 bases between them. This CDR3 region has 17 residues. Here the CDR3 reads CASSLVSLAYTQETQYF. CDR3 DNA sequence: TGCGCCAGCAGCTTGGTGTCCCTAGCGTACACCCAAGAGACCCAGTACTTC.

The chain has TRBV24-1 and TRBJ2-7, with D tentatively TRBD2 (5 bases). The CDR3 extends over 11 amino acids. The V gene's germline CDR1 is KGHDR and CDR2 SFDVKD. V lost 6 bases to trimming and J lost 7 bases, with 9 bases between them. In DNA form, the CDR3 reads TGTGCCACCAGTTTGAGGGATGAGCAGTACTTC. Encoded protein: CATSLRDEQYF.

V usage is TRBV15 and J usage is TRBJ2-7, with TRBD1 matching over 12 bases. CDR3 length equals 16 residues. Germline lookup yields CDR1 LNHNV and CDR2 YYDKDF (reference sequence). V lost 4 bases and J lost 4; bases outside the gene matches: 8. The CDR3 spells CATSKTPGQGAYEQYF. CDR3 in DNA: TGTGCCACCAGCAAAACTCCGGGACAGGGGGCTTACGAGCAGTACTTC.

This chain links TRBV28 with TRBJ1-2, with a tentative D call TRBD1 (6 bases). The germline V gene encodes CDR1 MDHEN and CDR2 SYDVKM. The CDR3 spans 14 residues. V shed 8 bases and J shed 2 bases, with 15 bases lying between them. The CDR3: CASLGAGENYGYTF. The CDR3 DNA is TGTGCCAGCTTGGGGGCAGGGGAAAACTATGGCTACACCTTC.

The chain recombines TRBV6-5 with TRBJ2-1, with D unresolved. This CDR3 spans 15 amino acids. Germline CDR1 is MNHEY and CDR2 is SVGAGI. Deletions cut 0 bases from V and 1 base from J, with 7 bases between. The CDR3 coding sequence is TGTGCCAGCAGTTACTCGAGTGATTCCTACAATGAGCAGTTCTTC. As protein: CASSYSSDSYNEQFF.

The chain employs TRBV6-6 and TRBJ1-4; possible D gene TRBD1, 6 bases. The CDR3 extends over 14 amino acids. Trimming cost V 0 bases and J 8 bases, with 10 bases left between them. Per germline, CDR1 MNHNY and CDR2 SVGAGI (reference sequence). The CDR3 sequence: CASSYSGTLEKLFF. DNA of the CDR3: TGTGCCAGCAGTTACTCGGGGACATTAGAAAAACTGTTTTTT.

In its sample, this clone was seen once. The chain is built from TRBV5-1 and TRBJ1-2; TRBD1 aligns across 8 bases. With 4 bases clipped from V and 1 base from J, the junction kept 6 bases outside the gene matches. CDR1 SGHRS and CDR2 YFSETQ come from the germline V gene. The CDR3 length is 15 residues. The CDR3 loop reads CASSLGTGINYGYTF. CDR3 coding DNA: TGCGCCAGCAGCCTAGGGACAGGAATTAACTATGGCTACACCTTC.

This chain uses TRBV27 with TRBJ2-1, with D possibly TRBD1 on 6 matching bases. The CDR3 runs 14 residues. Trimming took off 6 bases at V and 9 bases at J, with 18 bases between the two ends. Germline-derived CDR1 and CDR2 are MNHEY and SMNVEV (reference sequence). CDR3 DNA sequence: TGTGCCAGCAGCCCTACCCCTTCAGGGGTTGAGCAGTTCTTC. Its protein is CASSPTPSGVEQFF.

The V and J genes are TRBV19 and TRBJ1-1, with TRBD1 as a possible D gene (6 bases). The germline CDR1 and CDR2 sequences are LNHDA and SQIVND (reference sequence). This CDR3 has 15 amino acids. V lost 7 bases and J 0 bases, leaving 15 bases between the germline ends. The CDR3 bases are TGTGCCAGTACCATACAAGGACAGATGAACACTGAAGCTTTCTTT. It is translated as CASTIQGQMNTEAFF.

V usage is TRBV11-2 and J usage is TRBJ2-7; D may be TRBD1 (5 bases). The CDR3 runs 14 residues. V was shortened by 1 base and J by 2 bases, with 9 bases between the two germline ends. The germline CDR1 and CDR2 sequences are SGHAT and FQNNGV. The CDR3 DNA is TGTGCCAGCAGCTTAGTGCAGGGTACCTACGAGCAGTACTTC. Translating it yields CASSLVQGTYEQYF.

V usage is TRBV2 and J usage is TRBJ2-7, with TRBD2 as a possible D gene (6 bases). Trimming removed 8 bases at V and 4 bases at J, with 18 bases between. The CDR3 runs 14 residues. Looked up from germline, CDR1 is SNHLY and CDR2 is FYNNEI. CDR3 in DNA: TGTGCCAGCGAGGAACTTCCGGGAGCATACGAGCAGTACTTC. Amino acid sequence: CASEELPGAYEQYF.

The chain joins TRBV9 to TRBJ1-2; TRBD1 agrees at 9 bases. The V gene end was trimmed by 0 bases and the J gene end by 6 bases; junction bases not matched to a gene: 9. Per the germline V gene, CDR1 is SGDLS and CDR2 is YYNGEE. The CDR3 is 16 amino acids. In DNA, the CDR3 is TGTGCCAGCAGCGTAGAGTTGGGGAGGGACAGGGATGGCTACACCTTC. It is translated as CASSVELGRDRDGYTF.